Following are 26 T cell receptor beta chains from one sample sequenced in a study of OX40 agonist ivuxolimab in advanced cancers. Method: immunoSEQ multiplex PCR; TCRdb's copy keeps in-frame clones and lacks some. The sample includes roughly 60,000 clones, approximately 85% of them seen just once. Sequences were derived from CD4+ or CD8+ T cells sorted from blood, sampled in a trial of the OX40 agonist ivuxolimab. These receptors all come from an adult with an advanced solid tumor such as melanoma, head and neck, liver or kidney cancer.

J is TRBJ1-2 and V is TRBV28; D not resolved. The V gene lost 8 bases and the J gene lost 8 bases, with 18 bases spanning the gap. This CDR3 has 13 residues. CDR1 is MDHEN and CDR2 is SYDVKM in the germline V gene. CDR3 nucleotide sequence: TGTGCCAGCCAGGTGGGAGGAGGAGGCGGCTACACCTTC. Its protein is CASQVGGGGGYTF.

A few counts support this clone. The V and J genes are TRBV7-3 and TRBJ1-3; D is uncertain. The V and J ends lost 4 bases and 2 bases respectively, with 6 bases between them. The CDR3 is 13 amino acids. Germline V gives CDR1 SGHTA, CDR2 FQGTGA. The DNA of the CDR3 is TGTGCCAGCAGCTCCGGAGCTGGAAACACCATATATTTT. Encoded protein: CASSSGAGNTIYF.

DNA for the CDR3: TGTGCCAGCAACCCCACTAGCGGGGGGGCAGCAGATACGCAGTATTTT. Amino acids: CASNPTSGGAADTQYF. The rearrangement joins TRBV9 to TRBJ2-3; 13 positions agree with TRBD2. The CDR3 covers 16 residues. Germline V CDR1 and CDR2: SGDLS, YYNGEE. J was trimmed by 4 bases and V by 6 bases; bases with no gene match: 8.

The chain is built from TRBV18 and TRBJ2-7; TRBD1 is a possible D gene (6 bases). V was clipped by 0 bases and J by 9 bases, with 15 bases between them. CDR1 KGHSH and CDR2 LQKENI come from the germline V gene. The CDR3 covers 14 residues. CDR3 bases: TGTGCCAGCTCACCACCGTTACAGGGCGCTGCGCAGTACTTC. Translating it yields CASSPPLQGAAQYF.

V usage is TRBV7-2 and J usage is TRBJ2-3; 14 positions agree with TRBD2. The ends lost 3 bases at V and 1 base at J; junction bases unmatched: 9. Per germline, CDR1 SGHTA and CDR2 FQGNSA. CDR3 length equals 19 residues. Here the CDR3 reads CASSFRGLAGVVGTDTQYF. The CDR3 DNA follows: TGTGCCAGCAGCTTTCGGGGACTAGCGGGGGTGGTTGGCACAGATACGCAGTATTTT.

CDR3: CASSPGGGYNYGYTF. DNA of the CDR3: TGTGCCAGCAGCCCCGGGGGCGGCTATAACTATGGCTACACCTTC. The gene calls are TRBV5-4 and TRBJ1-2; possibly TRBD1 for D (6 bases). Looked up from germline, CDR1 is SGHNT and CDR2 is YYREEE (reference sequence). Between the trimmed V and J ends, which lost 4 bases and 1 base, there was a span of 14 bases. The CDR3 has 15 amino acids.

This clone was seen just once. The chain is built from TRBV5-8 and TRBJ2-5; perhaps TRBD1 as D (5 bases). This CDR3 spans 15 amino acids. Looked up from germline, CDR1 is SGHTS and CDR2 is YDEGEE. Trimming removed 1 base from V and 3 bases from J, with 13 bases in between. In nucleotides, the CDR3 is TGTGCCAGCAGCTTGTGGCAGGGCGATAAAGAGACCCAGTACTTC. Encoded protein: CASSLWQGDKETQYF.

This clone was picked up a small number of times. This rearrangement joins TRBV25-1 to TRBJ1-4; D ambiguous. V shed 4 bases and J shed 0 bases, with 9 bases lying between them. In germline, CDR1 is MGHDK, CDR2 SYGVNS. The CDR3 totals 15 residues. The CDR3 here is CASSGTRATNEKLFF. DNA of the CDR3: TGTGCCAGCAGTGGGACGAGGGCAACTAATGAAAAACTGTTTTTT.

The chain combines TRBV15 with TRBJ2-1; no reliable D call. CDR1 and CDR2 (germline): LNHNV, YYDKDF (reference sequence). This CDR3 has 12 amino acids. Between the trimmed V and J ends, which lost 0 bases and 10 bases, there was a span of 7 bases. Here the CDR3 DNA reads TGTGCCACCAGCAGAGATTTCAGAGAGCAGTTCTTC. This codes for CATSRDFREQFF.

This clone appeared once. The rearrangement links TRBV7-9 to TRBJ2-5; D gene unclear. The CDR3 runs 14 residues. Germline V gene sequence: CDR1 SEHNR, CDR2 FQNEAQ (reference sequence). The ends were cut back, 2 bases at V and 2 bases at J, with 9 bases in the middle. The CDR3 nucleotides are TGTGCCAGCAGCTTATCATGGCAACAAGAGACCCAGTACTTC. Encoded protein: CASSLSWQQETQYF.

This rearrangement joins TRBV5-6 to TRBJ2-5; 9 nucleotides line up with TRBD2. The germline gives CDR1 SGHDT, CDR2 YYEEEE. The CDR3 loop spans 15 amino acids. Trimming cost V 1 base and J 4 bases; bases outside gene matches: 5. The CDR3 DNA reads as TGTGCCAGCAGCTTGAGCCTAGCGGGAACAGAGACCCAGTACTTC. Translation gives CASSLSLAGTETQYF.

This rearrangement joins TRBV19 to TRBJ2-1, with TRBD2 matching 13 bases. The CDR3 totals 14 residues. J gave up 12 bases and V 7 bases, and 9 bases lay outside the gene matches. Per the germline V gene, CDR1 is LNHDA and CDR2 is SQIVND (reference sequence). CDR3 sequence (DNA): TGTGCCAGTACCCCGGGACTAGCGGGATGGGGGCAGTTCTTC. Translated: CASTPGLAGWGQFF.

This clone has just one count. CDR3 in amino acids: CAWSVGPRRGQFF. Here the CDR3 DNA reads TGTGCCTGGAGTGTAGGACCCCGAAGGGGCCAGTTCTTC. The chain has TRBV30 and TRBJ2-1; the D gene is possibly TRBD1 (5 bases). Trimming stripped 0 bases from V and 13 bases from J, with 16 bases between. Looked up from germline, CDR1 is GTSNPN and CDR2 is SVGIG (reference sequence). This CDR3 has 13 residues.

The chain combines TRBV7-2 with TRBJ1-5; 10 bases are shared with TRBD1. The germline V gene encodes CDR1 SGHTA and CDR2 FQGNSA. The V segment lost 5 bases and the J segment 6 bases; nucleotides outside the gene matches: 7. The CDR3 length is 15 residues. The CDR3 here is CASSVQGQGSQPQHF. CDR3 nucleotide sequence: TGTGCCAGCAGCGTACAGGGACAGGGGTCTCAGCCCCAGCATTTT.

The chain links TRBV28 to TRBJ2-1, with D perhaps being TRBD1 or TRBD2 (5 bases each). CDR3 length: 15 amino acids. Trimming stripped 4 bases from V and 7 bases from J, with 17 bases between. Per germline, CDR1 MDHEN and CDR2 SYDVKM. Written as DNA, the CDR3 is TGTGCCAGCAGTTCATCGGGACCCTCGGGGAATGAGCAGTTCTTC. Its protein is CASSSSGPSGNEQFF.

J is TRBJ2-3 and V is TRBV9; 9 bases fit TRBD2. V dropped 0 bases and J dropped 2; count of bases not matched to a gene: 4. The CDR3 runs 16 residues. Germline V CDR1 and CDR2: SGDLS, YYNGEE. In DNA, the CDR3 is TGTGCCAGCAGCGTAGGTAGCGGGGGAACCACAGATACGCAGTATTTT. Encoded protein: CASSVGSGGTTDTQYF.

There are a few counts of this clone. The chain has TRBV4-2 and TRBJ1-1; D remains unclear. Germline CDR1 is LGHNA and CDR2 is YNFKEQ. V was shortened by 0 bases and J by 5 bases, with 7 bases between the two germline ends. The length of the CDR3 is 13 residues. CDR3 loop: CASSQDGRTEAFF. CDR3 bases: TGTGCCAGCAGCCAAGATGGGAGGACTGAAGCTTTCTTT.

Notes on this clone: One end of the junction varies from germline; a read error may be responsible. J is TRBJ2-5 and V is TRBV7-7; D unresolved. This CDR3 comprises 13 residues. CDR1 is SSHAT, CDR2 FNYEAQ, per germline (reference sequence). Here the CDR3 DNA reads TGTGCTAGCAGCCGGAGTAAGAGGGAGACCCAGTACTTC. This encodes CASSRSKRETQYF.

This clone is a singleton in its sample. V is TRBV19 and J is TRBJ2-5, with 8 bases identical to TRBD1. The CDR3 spans 15 residues. V dropped 7 bases and J dropped 4; count of bases not matched to a gene: 11. CDR1 LNHDA and CDR2 SQIVND come from the germline V gene (reference sequence). The CDR3: CASTPAGQGRETQYF. CDR3 coding DNA: TGTGCCAGTACCCCGGCCGGACAGGGTCGAGAGACCCAGTACTTC. Full variable domain (remainder filled in from reference TRBV19 and TRBJ2-5): DGGITQSPKYLFRKEGQNVTLSCEQNLNHDAMYWYRQDPGQGLRLIYYSQIVNDFQKGDIAEGYSVSREKKESFPLTVTSAQKNPTAFYLCASTPAGQGRETQYFGPGTRLLVL.

The chain uses TRBV7-2 and TRBJ1-2, with 10 positions matching TRBD1. J lost 8 bases, V lost 4 bases, and 10 bases had no gene match. The CDR3 runs 15 residues. CDR1 and CDR2 (germline): SGHTA, FQGNSA. CDR3 coding DNA: TGTGCCAGCAGCTCGTCGGACAGGGGGTTTTACGGCTACACCTTC. Its translation: CASSSSDRGFYGYTF.

The rearrangement joins TRBV18 to TRBJ1-1, with D unclear. Trimming cost V 6 bases and J 5 bases, with 13 bases left between them. The CDR3 is 13 residues long. Germline V gene lookup returns CDR1 KGHSH and CDR2 LQKENI. This chain's CDR3 is CASSGLMGTEAFF. The DNA of the CDR3 is TGTGCCAGCTCCGGACTTATGGGGACTGAAGCTTTCTTT.

In this sample, this clone turned up a few times. At one end, the junction sequence differs from germline, possibly due to a read error. V gene TRBV15 combines with J gene TRBJ2-1; D not certain. There are 12 residues in the CDR3. Germline values: CDR1 LNHNV, CDR2 YYDKDF (reference sequence). The CDR3 nucleotides are TGTGCCACCAGCAGAGTTCCAATAGGGCCTGTCTTC. Translation: CATSRVPIGPVF. Full variable domain (missing parts from reference TRBV15 and TRBJ2-1): DAMVIQNPRYQVTQFGKPVTLSCSQTLNHNVMYWYQQKSSQAPKLLFHYYDKDFNNEADTPDNFQSRRPNTSFCFLDIRSPGLGDTAMYLCATSRVPIGPVFGPGTRLTVL.

The chain has TRBV5-1 and TRBJ2-5; D possibly uses TRBD1 or TRBD2 (5 bases each). Trimming took 4 bases from V and 4 from J, leaving 20 bases between them. The CDR3 runs to 16 residues. Germline CDR1 reads SGHRS; CDR2 reads YFSETQ. CDR3 sequence: CASSPGDLELLETQYF. CDR3 DNA sequence: TGCGCCAGCAGCCCCGGGGACCTGGAGTTATTAGAGACCCAGTACTTC. Complete variable domain (other parts from reference TRBV5-1 and TRBJ2-5): KAGVTQTPRYLIKTRGQQVTLSCSPISGHRSVSWYQQTPGQGLQFLFEYFSETQRNKGNFPGRFSGRQFSNSRSEMNVSTLELGDSALYLCASSPGDLELLETQYFGPGTRLLVL.

The V gene is TRBV7-9, the J gene TRBJ1-3; 8 bases line up with TRBD1. Germline V gene lookup returns CDR1 SEHNR and CDR2 FQNEAQ (reference sequence). V gave up 1 base and J gave up 4 bases; unmatched junction bases: 3. This CDR3 contains 15 residues. The DNA for the CDR3 is TGTGCCAGCAGCTTAGACCGGACAGGGGGAAACACCATATATTTT. As protein: CASSLDRTGGNTIYF. Full variable domain (remainder filled in from reference TRBV7-9 and TRBJ1-3): DTGVSQNPRHKITKRGQNVTFRCDPISEHNRLYWYRQTLGQGPEFLTYFQNEAQLEKSRLLSDRFSAERPKGSFSTLEIQRTEQGDSAMYLCASSLDRTGGNTIYFGEGSWLTVV.

The chain joins TRBV7-8 to TRBJ2-7; the D gene is possibly TRBD2 (6 bases). The CDR3 contains 11 residues. Per germline, CDR1 SGHVS and CDR2 FQNEAQ. Trimming removed 2 bases at V and 9 bases at J, with 8 bases between. The DNA of the CDR3 is TGTGCCAGCAGCTTATTGGGACTGCAGTACTTC. It specifies CASSLLGLQYF.

This chain connects TRBV7-9 to TRBJ1-1; a possible D gene is TRBD1 (6 bases). Germline CDR1 SEHNR, CDR2 FQNEAQ (reference sequence). The CDR3 is 13 residues long. V was pared by 3 bases and J by 11 bases, with 16 bases between. The CDR3 coding sequence is TGTGCCAGCAGCTTCACCACAGGGTTCGGCGCTTTCTTT. Amino acid sequence: CASSFTTGFGAFF.